One sample yielded the 28 T cell receptor beta chains listed below, sequenced in a study of T cell responses to AZD1222 COVID-19 vaccine (dated by TCRdb to the early 2020s). Taken with the paper, the label for time point translates to: baseline before first vaccination. Taken with the paper, the label for treatment or condition translates to: meningococcal conjugate vaccine given as trial control. Library preparation used the immunoSEQ multiplex PCR assay. The immuneACCESS repertoire file appears here via TCRdb, limited to in-frame rearrangements. These files lack a portion of the clones; in checked studies, under half of the deficit traces to unresolved V genes, and the cause of the others is not known. This sample has more than 140,000 clones in its table, and about 91% of those were observed once. In total, the top ten clones hold approximately 3.6% of the sample. This specimen was peripheral blood, taken on day 0 of MenACWY control vaccination. The origin of the receptors is an adult in good health.

The chain has TRBV28 and TRBJ2-5; D uncertain. The germline gives CDR1 MDHEN, CDR2 SYDVKM. V was cut by 5 bases and J by 4 bases, with 8 bases left in between. The CDR3 contains 12 residues. CDR3 sequence (DNA): TGTGCCAGCAGTGAGCGTCGAGAGACCCAGTACTTC. It codes for CASSERRETQYF.

The chain combines TRBV24-1 with TRBJ2-2, with D unresolved. V gave up 6 bases and J gave up 4 bases, with 8 bases separating them. CDR3 length: 13 residues. Looked up from germline, CDR1 is KGHDR and CDR2 is SFDVKD. The CDR3 DNA follows: TGTGCCACCAGTAGCCCGTCCACCGGGGAGCTGTTTTTT. The encoded protein is CATSSPSTGELFF.

This clone was recorded only once. V usage is TRBV7-9 and J usage is TRBJ2-7, with D uncertain. The CDR3 is 18 residues long. The V gene lost 5 bases and the J gene lost 5 bases, with 28 bases spanning the gap. The V gene's germline CDR1 is SEHNR and CDR2 FQNEAQ (reference sequence). DNA of the CDR3: TGTGCCAGCAGCCCCTCAACTGGGTTTTTGGGGAAACTCCACGAGCAGTACTTC. Its translation is CASSPSTGFLGKLHEQYF.

This clone appeared a single time. The chain links TRBV5-1 to TRBJ1-1, with 7 bases fitting TRBD1. This CDR3 is 15 amino acids long. Trimming at V came to 3 bases and at J to 0 bases, leaving 5 bases not matched to a gene. Germline V gene lookup returns CDR1 SGHRS and CDR2 YFSETQ. This CDR3 is CASSWDSYMNTEAFF. CDR3 DNA: TGCGCCAGCAGCTGGGACAGCTACATGAACACTGAAGCTTTCTTT.

V gene TRBV21-1 combines with J gene TRBJ2-1. TRBV21-1 is designated a pseudogene. The CDR3 is 20 amino acids. The CDR3: CASSYKLRNYPSSPYNEQFF. CDR3 DNA sequence: TGTGCCAGCAGCTACAAACTCAGGAACTACCCCTCAAGCCCCTACAATGAGCAGTTCTTC.

This clone occurred once. V and J are TRBV28 and TRBJ1-1, with TRBD1 matching over 9 bases. Germline CDR1 and CDR2: MDHEN and SYDVKM. This CDR3 has 17 residues. With 1 base clipped from V and 10 bases from J, the junction kept 16 bases outside the gene matches. In DNA form, the CDR3 reads TGTGCCAGCAGTTTATCGGGGGGGACAGGGAACCGGAGGGTAGCTTTCTTT. Translating gives CASSLSGGTGNRRVAFF. The variable domain in full, completed from reference TRBV28 and TRBJ1-1, reads DVKVTQSSRYLVKRTGEKVFLECVQDMDHENMFWYRQDPGLGLRLIYFSYDVKMKEKGDIPEGYSVSREKKERFSLILESASTNQTSMYLCASSLSGGTGNRRVAFFGQGTRLTVV.

This chain connects TRBV7-6 to TRBJ2-5; D remains ambiguous. The germline V gene has CDR1 SGHVS and CDR2 FNYEAQ. This CDR3 has 15 residues. Trimming cost V 5 bases and J 1 base, with 14 bases left between them. The CDR3 DNA is TGTGCCAGCAGCCGTTATCTAACGACCCAAGAGACCCAGTACTTC. Translated: CASSRYLTTQETQYF.

CDR3 in DNA: TGTGCCAGTAGCGAGGGGGTCCGGGTCTCTGGGGCCAACGTCCTGACTTTC. Translated: CASSEGVRVSGANVLTF. The rearrangement joins TRBV19 to TRBJ2-6; possible D gene TRBD1, 6 bases. CDR3 size: 17 residues. V was clipped by 6 bases and J by 0 bases, with 15 bases between them. Germline CDR1 LNHDA, CDR2 SQIVND (reference sequence).

In nucleotides, the CDR3 is TGTGCCATCAGACAAGGGCTCGAGTTTCCTGAAGCTTTCTTT. Translated, it gives CAIRQGLEFPEAFF. The V and J genes are TRBV10-3 and TRBJ1-1; D ambiguous. Trimming stripped 6 bases from V and 6 bases from J, with 17 bases between. Germline V gives CDR1 ENHRY, CDR2 SYGVKD. The CDR3 consists of 14 residues.

This clone appeared a few times. The chain combines TRBV5-8 with TRBJ1-1; possible D gene TRBD1, 5 bases. Trimming removed 4 bases from V and 6 bases from J, with 19 bases in between. This CDR3 region has 15 residues. Per the germline V gene, CDR1 is SGHTS and CDR2 is YDEGEE. CDR3 bases: TGTGCCAGCAGCCCAACACTGTACCAGGGATCTGAAGCTTTCTTT. The encoded protein is CASSPTLYQGSEAFF.

This CDR3 reads CAWHDRGRDGYTF. DNA for the CDR3: TGTGCCTGGCACGACAGGGGGCGGGATGGCTACACCTTC. The V call is TRBV30, the J call TRBJ1-2, with 10 bases fitting TRBD1. Germline V gene data show CDR1 as GTSNPN and CDR2 as SVGIG (reference sequence). The CDR3 has 13 residues. Trimming removed 5 bases from V and 6 bases from J; junction bases left unmatched: 6.

The table lists this clone with a few counts. The gene calls are TRBV5-1 and TRBJ1-1; a possible D gene is TRBD1 (5 bases). CDR1 SGHRS and CDR2 YFSETQ come from the germline V gene. The CDR3 loop spans 14 amino acids. Deletions cut 4 bases from V and 3 bases from J, with 13 bases between. The chain's CDR3 is CASSDTGTHTEAFF. The DNA for the CDR3 is TGCGCCAGCAGCGATACCGGGACCCACACTGAAGCTTTCTTT.

The CDR3 is CAWSPSGVYGYTF. The CDR3 DNA is TGTGCCTGGAGTCCGTCAGGTGTTTATGGCTACACCTTC. J is TRBJ1-2 and V is TRBV30; no reliable D call. Germline V gene lookup returns CDR1 GTSNPN and CDR2 SVGIG (reference sequence). The CDR3 length is 13 residues. Trimming cost V 2 bases and J 5 bases, with 12 bases left between them.

The chain is built from TRBV4-1 and TRBJ2-3; D may be TRBD2 (5 bases). This CDR3 contains 14 residues. Deletions cut 4 bases from V and 1 base from J, with 9 bases between. CDR1 and CDR2 from the germline V gene are MGHRA and YSYEKL. The CDR3 DNA reads TGCGCCAGCAGCCCTGAGGGAGGCACAGATACGCAGTATTTT. Translated: CASSPEGGTDTQYF.

As regards this clone: The same CDR3 arises from other DNA sequences in this sample as well. In DNA form, the CDR3 reads TGTGCCAGCAGCTTAACCCGGGACACAGATACGCAGTATTTT. Translation gives CASSLTRDTDTQYF. The rearrangement uses TRBV7-2 and TRBJ2-3; D perhaps matches TRBD2 (5 bases). Deletions cut 2 bases from V and 2 bases from J, with 8 bases between. CDR1 and CDR2 (germline): SGHTA, FQGNSA. CDR3 length: 14 amino acids.

The chain has TRBV28 and TRBJ2-1; 16 bases are shared with TRBD2. Unmatched junction bases numbered 5, after V lost 4 bases and J lost 5 bases. In germline, CDR1 is MDHEN, CDR2 SYDVKM. The CDR3 has 17 residues. This chain's CDR3 is CASSSGTSGRANNEQFF. In DNA, the CDR3 is TGTGCCAGCAGTTCCGGGACTAGCGGGAGGGCCAACAATGAGCAGTTCTTC.

The rearrangement uses TRBV10-2 and TRBJ2-7; D is unresolved. This CDR3 has 13 amino acids. V was pared by 3 bases and J by 0 bases, with 6 bases between. Germline-derived CDR1 and CDR2 are WSHSY and SAAADI. CDR3 residues: CASSEGSSYEQYF. The CDR3 DNA follows: TGCGCCAGCAGTGAAGGGTCCTCCTACGAGCAGTACTTC.

This clone was found once. The chain links TRBV18 to TRBJ2-7; unclear D gene. CDR1 is KGHSH and CDR2 is LQKENI in the germline V gene. V was cut by 3 bases and J by 3 bases, with 15 bases left in between. The CDR3 consists of 15 residues. The CDR3 region is CASSPGKTKNYEQYF. DNA for the CDR3: TGTGCCAGCTCACCTGGGAAGACCAAGAACTACGAGCAGTACTTC.

The chain joins TRBV6-4 to TRBJ2-5; 7 bases match TRBD1. Germline-derived CDR1 and CDR2 are MRHNA and SNTAGT. With V trimmed by 2 bases and J by 1 base, 13 bases remained unmatched. The CDR3 runs 18 residues. The CDR3 reads CASSDVSSTGPPQETQYF. Here the CDR3 DNA reads TGTGCCAGCAGTGACGTAAGTTCGACAGGGCCCCCCCAAGAGACCCAGTACTTC.

The chain employs TRBV18 and TRBJ1-1; 8 bases map to TRBD1. Losses at the gene ends were 0 bases for V and 2 bases for J; bases not matched to a gene: 2. Germline-derived CDR1 and CDR2 are KGHSH and LQKENI. This CDR3 comprises 15 residues. CDR3 sequence: CASSPPGQGNTEAFF. CDR3 DNA: TGTGCCAGCTCACCACCAGGACAGGGTAACACTGAAGCTTTCTTT.

This chain uses TRBV11-2 with TRBJ1-1, with D maybe TRBD1 (5 bases). The CDR3 totals 16 residues. Germline-derived CDR1 and CDR2 are SGHAT and FQNNGV. With 0 bases removed from V and 1 base from J, the gap between germline ends came to 12 bases. As DNA, the CDR3 is TGTGCCAGCAGCTTAGATTCCCCGGGGCAGAACACTGAAGCTTTCTTT. Its translation: CASSLDSPGQNTEAFF. Combining the CDR3 with reference TRBV11-2 and TRBJ1-1 gives the whole variable domain EAGVAQSPRYKIIEKRQSVAFWCNPISGHATLYWYQQILGQGPKLLIQFQNNGVVDDSQLPKDRFSAERLKGVDSTLKIQPAKLEDSAVYLCASSLDSPGQNTEAFFGQGTRLTVV.

J is TRBJ1-1 and V is TRBV28, with TRBD1 matching 7 bases. This CDR3 is 15 amino acids long. J was trimmed by 2 bases and V by 6 bases; bases with no gene match: 9. CDR1 and CDR2 from the germline V gene are MDHEN and SYDVKM. For the CDR3, the DNA is TGTGCCAGCAGGGGACAGAGAGTATCTAACACTGAAGCTTTCTTT. Residues: CASRGQRVSNTEAFF.

The J gene is TRBJ2-7, the V gene TRBV19; 11 positions match TRBD2. The CDR3 runs 15 residues. The ends lost 6 bases at V and 7 bases at J; junction bases unmatched: 11. The germline V gene has CDR1 LNHDA and CDR2 SQIVND (reference sequence). The CDR3 here is CASSDTSGRMWEQYF. In DNA, the CDR3 is TGTGCCAGTAGCGATACTAGCGGGAGAATGTGGGAGCAGTACTTC.

J is TRBJ2-5 and V is TRBV6-2 or TRBV6-3, with 10 bases lining up with TRBD2. The CDR3 spans 15 residues. The V segment lost 5 bases and the J segment 0 bases; nucleotides outside the gene matches: 3. Germline V gives CDR1 MNHEY, CDR2 SVGEGT. The CDR3 is CASSQAGGNQETQYF. CDR3 coding DNA: TGTGCCAGCAGTCAAGCGGGAGGGAACCAAGAGACCCAGTACTTC.

The chain links TRBV6-5 to TRBJ1-5; D is unclear. CDR1 is MNHEY, CDR2 SVGAGI, per germline. V shed 0 bases and J shed 5 bases, with 5 bases lying between them. This CDR3 has 13 amino acids. CDR3 nucleotide sequence: TGTGCCAGCAGTTACTCCCGGGATCAGCCCCAGCATTTT. Translating gives CASSYSRDQPQHF.

This chain connects TRBV7-2 to TRBJ1-6; no definite D call. Germline-derived CDR1 and CDR2 are SGHTA and FQGNSA. V lost 3 bases and J 9 bases, leaving 15 bases between the germline ends. CDR3 length equals 15 residues. The CDR3 here is CASSFGERVGSPLHF. The CDR3 bases are TGTGCCAGCAGCTTCGGGGAAAGGGTGGGTTCACCCCTCCACTTT.

The chain recombines TRBV10-3 with TRBJ1-5; D gene ambiguous. In germline, CDR1 is ENHRY, CDR2 SYGVKD. The CDR3 has 16 residues. Trimming removed 0 bases at V and 6 bases at J, with 15 bases between. The CDR3 sequence is CAISESTLEVRQPQHF. CDR3 coding DNA: TGTGCCATCAGTGAGTCGACTCTTGAGGTGCGTCAGCCCCAGCATTTT.

This clone has more than one count but fewer than ten. The chain carries TRBV23-1 and TRBJ2-5; 7 bases line up with TRBD2. TRBV23-1 is filed as an ORF, its function uncertain. J lost 3 bases, V lost 3 bases, and 10 bases had no gene match. The CDR3 sequence is 16 residues long. DNA of the CDR3: TGCGCCAGCAGTCACCCCTGGCGGGCGGGGGAAGAGACCCAGTACTTC. Its protein product is CASSHPWRAGEETQYF.